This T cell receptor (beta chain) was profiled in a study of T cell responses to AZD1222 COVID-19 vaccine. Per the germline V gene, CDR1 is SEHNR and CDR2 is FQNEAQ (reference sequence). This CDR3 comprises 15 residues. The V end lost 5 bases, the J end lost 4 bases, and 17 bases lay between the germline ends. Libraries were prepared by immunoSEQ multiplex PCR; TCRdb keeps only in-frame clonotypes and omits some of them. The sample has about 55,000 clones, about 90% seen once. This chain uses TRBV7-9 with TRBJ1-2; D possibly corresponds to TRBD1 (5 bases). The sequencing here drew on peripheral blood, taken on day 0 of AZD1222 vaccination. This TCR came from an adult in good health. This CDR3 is CASSPSRDLVYGYTF. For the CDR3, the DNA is TGTGCCAGCAGCCCATCCCGGGACCTCGTCTATGGCTACACCTTC. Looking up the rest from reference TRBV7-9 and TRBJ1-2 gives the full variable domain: DTGVSQNPRHKITKRGQNVTFRCDPISEHNRLYWYRQTLGQGPEFLTYFQNEAQLEKSRLLSDRFSAERPKGSFSTLEIQRTEQGDSAMYLCASSPSRDLVYGYTFGSGTRLTVV.